This TCR beta chain was observed in a study of blood T cell repertoires in COVID-19. Overall study: Samples taken during acute and convalescent COVID-19 were collected in the United States, Italy and Spain. T cells, B-cell-depleted T cells, or PBMCs supplied cDNA or gDNA.

Germline loops: CDR1 KGHSH, CDR2 LQKENI. This CDR3 spans 15 amino acids. Trimming at V came to 3 bases and at J to 4 bases, leaving 6 bases not matched to a gene. The repertoire was sequenced with immunoSEQ multiplex PCR; TCRdb's copy has only in-frame clones and lacks some. The data show some 120,000 clones, with approximately 80% seen just once and 10% to 15% held by the top ten. This clonotype originated in a woman aged 60 to 75 with acute or convalescent COVID-19. The chain employs TRBV18 and TRBJ1-5; 7 positions match TRBD1. The sequencing sample was made of peripheral blood. In DNA form, the CDR3 reads TGTGCCAGCTCACCGACAGGGTTAATTAATCAGCCCCAGCATTTT. Encoded protein: CASSPTGLINQPQHF.